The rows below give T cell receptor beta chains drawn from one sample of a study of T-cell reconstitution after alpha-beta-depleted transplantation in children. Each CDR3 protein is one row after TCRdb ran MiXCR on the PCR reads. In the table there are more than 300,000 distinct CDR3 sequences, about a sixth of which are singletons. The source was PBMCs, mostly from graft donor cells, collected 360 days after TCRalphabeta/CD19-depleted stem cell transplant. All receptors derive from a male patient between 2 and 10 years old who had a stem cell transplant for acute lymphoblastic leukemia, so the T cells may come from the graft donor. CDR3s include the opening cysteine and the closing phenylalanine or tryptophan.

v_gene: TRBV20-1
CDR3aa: CSARGEGWWGLSGNTIYF

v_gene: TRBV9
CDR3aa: CASSAPIGLAINTGELFF

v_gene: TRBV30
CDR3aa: CAWSRGESDNEQFF

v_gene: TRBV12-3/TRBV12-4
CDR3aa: CAWWPGNSNTGELFF

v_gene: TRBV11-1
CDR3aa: CASSLRLAREGNTYEQYF

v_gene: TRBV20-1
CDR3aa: CSARGLAGEGWYNEQFF

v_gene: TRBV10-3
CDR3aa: CAITPAWGSYEQYF

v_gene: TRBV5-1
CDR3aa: CASSLAGTSGSNEQFF

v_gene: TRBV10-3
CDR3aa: CAISEPGLPKETQYF

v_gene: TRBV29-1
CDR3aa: CSVDYRSGRASDEIQETQYF

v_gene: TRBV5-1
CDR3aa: CASSTTGSPANEQYF

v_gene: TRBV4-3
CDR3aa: CASSGLAGGPGYNEQFF

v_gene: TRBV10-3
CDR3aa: CAIRDEPGGSTEAFF

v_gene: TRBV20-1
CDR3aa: CSARESPTYEQYF

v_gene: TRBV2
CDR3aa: CASSDVHLTDIQYF

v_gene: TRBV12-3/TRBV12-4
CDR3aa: CASSFVRNEQYF

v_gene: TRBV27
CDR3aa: CASSFTSTSYNEQFF

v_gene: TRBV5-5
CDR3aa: CASSLAGFQYAEAFF

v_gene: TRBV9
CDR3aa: CASSVSGGPNTGELFF

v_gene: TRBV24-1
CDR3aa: CATSDPGQAQPAQYF

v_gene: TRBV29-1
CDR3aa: CSVGVPGELDTQYF

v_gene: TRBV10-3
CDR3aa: CAISEGLAGGETQYF

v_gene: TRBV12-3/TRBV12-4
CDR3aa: CASSPMQGAPEAFF

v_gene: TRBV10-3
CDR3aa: CAISALVSDTQYF

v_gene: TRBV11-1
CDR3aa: CASSLGLAGVSGANVLTF

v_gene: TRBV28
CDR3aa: CASSLQDTQYF

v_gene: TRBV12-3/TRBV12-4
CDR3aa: CASTLAGGENQPQHF

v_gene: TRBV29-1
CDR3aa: CSVEDGLGGPYEQYF

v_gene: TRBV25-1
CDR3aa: CASSGGQGGGTEAFF

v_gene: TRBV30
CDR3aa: CAWRAGSTDTQYF

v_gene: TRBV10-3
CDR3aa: CAISTGSSSYNEQFF

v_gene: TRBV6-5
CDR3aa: CASSYSGLAGETQYF

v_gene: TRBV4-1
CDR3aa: CASSQDTGTGVVNEQFF

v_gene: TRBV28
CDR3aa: CASSLVGLAKNIQYF

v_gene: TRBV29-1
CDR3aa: CSVAGTGAYEQYF

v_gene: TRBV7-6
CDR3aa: CASSLGQGNEQYF

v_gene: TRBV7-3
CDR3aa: CASSLGTIGDEQFF

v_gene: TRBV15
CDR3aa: CATTVGEKETQYF

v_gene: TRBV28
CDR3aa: CKSGLSNQPQHF

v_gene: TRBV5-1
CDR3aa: CASSWARTASQETQYF

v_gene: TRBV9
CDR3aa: CASSVAGGSGYTF

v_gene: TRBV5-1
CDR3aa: CASRSVSNEQFF

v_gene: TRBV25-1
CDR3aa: CASSEWKGPEQETQYF

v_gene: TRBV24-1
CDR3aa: CATSDWLGGPQSTDTQYF

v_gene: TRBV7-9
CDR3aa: CASSLDDQTFTDTQYF

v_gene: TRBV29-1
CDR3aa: CSVGGGDSSDWHTEAFF

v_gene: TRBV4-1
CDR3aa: CASSQDFGQGLSGNTIYF

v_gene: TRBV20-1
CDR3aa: CSANIWETQYF

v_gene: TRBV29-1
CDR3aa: CSAGGNYGYTF

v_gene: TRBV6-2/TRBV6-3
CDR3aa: CASRSLGYSPLHF

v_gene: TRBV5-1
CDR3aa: CASRSLAGGEQYF

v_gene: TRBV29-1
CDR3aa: CSVEDPGRGGEQFF

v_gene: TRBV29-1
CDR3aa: CSVEDLIRRDEHFF

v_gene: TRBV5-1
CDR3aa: CASSLEYQGAKFGETQYF

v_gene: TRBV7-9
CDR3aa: CASSATGNTGELFF

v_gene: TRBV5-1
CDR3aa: CASSLFAGQGSDTQYF

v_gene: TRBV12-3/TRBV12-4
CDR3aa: CASSFSGVNSPLHF

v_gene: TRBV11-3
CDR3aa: CASSPATSGGQDEQFF

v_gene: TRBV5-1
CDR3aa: CASSLWTGPSYEQYF